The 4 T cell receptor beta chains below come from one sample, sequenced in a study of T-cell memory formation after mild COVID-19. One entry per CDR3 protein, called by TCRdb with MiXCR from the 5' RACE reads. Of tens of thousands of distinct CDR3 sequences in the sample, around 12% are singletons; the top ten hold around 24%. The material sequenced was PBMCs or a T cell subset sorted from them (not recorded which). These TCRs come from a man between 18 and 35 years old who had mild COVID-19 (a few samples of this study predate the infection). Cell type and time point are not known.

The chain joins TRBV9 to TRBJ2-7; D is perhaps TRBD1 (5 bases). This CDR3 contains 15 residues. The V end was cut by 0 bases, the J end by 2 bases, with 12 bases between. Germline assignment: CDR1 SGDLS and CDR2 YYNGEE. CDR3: CASSVGQGLTYEQYF. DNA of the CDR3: TGTGCCAGCAGCGTAGGGCAGGGCTTAACCTACGAGCAGTACTTC.

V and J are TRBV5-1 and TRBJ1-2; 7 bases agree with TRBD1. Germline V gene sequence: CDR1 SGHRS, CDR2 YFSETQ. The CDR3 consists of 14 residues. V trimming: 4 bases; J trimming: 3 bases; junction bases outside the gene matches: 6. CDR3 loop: CASSIGQADYGYTF. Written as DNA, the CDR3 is TGCGCCAGCAGCATAGGACAGGCTGACTATGGCTACACCTTC. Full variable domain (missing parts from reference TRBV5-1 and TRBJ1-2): KAGVTQTPRYLIKTRGQQVTLSCSPISGHRSVSWYQQTPGQGLQFLFEYFSETQRNKGNFPGRFSGRQFSNSRSEMNVSTLELGDSALYLCASSIGQADYGYTFGSGTRLTVV.

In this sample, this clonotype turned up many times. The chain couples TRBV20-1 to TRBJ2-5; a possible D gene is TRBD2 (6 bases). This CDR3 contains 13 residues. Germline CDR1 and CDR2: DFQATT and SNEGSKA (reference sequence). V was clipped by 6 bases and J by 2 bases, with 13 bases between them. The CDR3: CSAQTAGQETQYF. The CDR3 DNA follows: TGCAGTGCCCAGACGGCGGGACAAGAGACCCAGTACTTC.

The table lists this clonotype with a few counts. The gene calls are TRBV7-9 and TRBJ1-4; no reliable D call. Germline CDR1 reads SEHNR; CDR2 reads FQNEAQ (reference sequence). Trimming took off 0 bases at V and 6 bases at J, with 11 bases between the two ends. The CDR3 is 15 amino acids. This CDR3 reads CASSLAIAGYEKLFF. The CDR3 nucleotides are TGTGCCAGCAGCTTAGCAATTGCAGGATATGAAAAACTGTTTTTT.